This TCR beta chain was sequenced for a study of blood T cells in healthy people across ages. The authors ran a second PCR of roughly 6 to 12 cycles using a sample-barcoded 5' primer and a J-beta primer mix. TCRdb itself ran the 5' RACE reads through MiXCR, one entry per CDR3 protein. The sample holds about 1.5 million distinct CDR3 sequences, approximately 39% seen once. This CDR3 region has 13 residues. Germline V gene data show CDR1 as DFQATT and CDR2 as SNEGSKA (reference sequence). As regards this clonotype: As yet, its antigen is unknown. At one end the junction does not follow the germline gene, possibly because of a read error.

Study results and limitations: Naive T cell percentage and TCR beta diversity correlated strongly. Per million T cells, the diversity of TCR beta decreased roughly linearly as age advanced. Long-lived donors exceeded aged donors in naive CD4+ cells and diversity.

The receptor's source is a woman aged 18 to 35 in good health. V usage is TRBV20-1 and J usage is TRBJ1-1; D remains ambiguous. The sequencing sample was made of blood. CDR3 region: CSADGGMNAEAFF. In nucleotides, the CDR3 is TGCAGTGCCGACGGTGGCATGAACGCTGAAGCTTTCTTT.